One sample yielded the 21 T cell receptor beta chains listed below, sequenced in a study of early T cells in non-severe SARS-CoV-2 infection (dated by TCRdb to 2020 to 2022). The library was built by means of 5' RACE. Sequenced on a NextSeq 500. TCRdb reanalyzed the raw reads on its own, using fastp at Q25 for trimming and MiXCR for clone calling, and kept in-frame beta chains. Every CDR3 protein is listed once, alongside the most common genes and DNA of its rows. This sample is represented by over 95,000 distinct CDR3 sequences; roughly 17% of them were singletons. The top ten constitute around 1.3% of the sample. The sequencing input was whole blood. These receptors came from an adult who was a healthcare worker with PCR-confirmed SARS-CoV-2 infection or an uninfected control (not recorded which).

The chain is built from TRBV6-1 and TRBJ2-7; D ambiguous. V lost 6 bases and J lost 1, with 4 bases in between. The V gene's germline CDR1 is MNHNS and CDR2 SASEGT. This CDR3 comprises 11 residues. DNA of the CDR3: TGTGCCAGCAGGTCATCCTACGAGCAGTACTTC. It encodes CASRSSYEQYF.

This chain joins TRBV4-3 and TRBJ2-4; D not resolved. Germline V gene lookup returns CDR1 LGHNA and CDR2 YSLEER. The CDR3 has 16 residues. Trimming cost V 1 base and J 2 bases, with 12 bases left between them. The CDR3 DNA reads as TGCGCCAGCAGCCAAGTGATCGGGTACACCAAAAACATTCAGTACTTC. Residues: CASSQVIGYTKNIQYF.

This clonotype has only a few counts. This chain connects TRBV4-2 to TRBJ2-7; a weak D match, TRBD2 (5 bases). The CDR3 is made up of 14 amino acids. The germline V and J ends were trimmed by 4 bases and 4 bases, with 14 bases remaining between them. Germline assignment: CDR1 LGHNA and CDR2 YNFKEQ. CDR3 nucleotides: TGTGCCAGCAGCCCCGGGATCGACCTTTACGAGCAGTACTTC. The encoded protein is CASSPGIDLYEQYF.

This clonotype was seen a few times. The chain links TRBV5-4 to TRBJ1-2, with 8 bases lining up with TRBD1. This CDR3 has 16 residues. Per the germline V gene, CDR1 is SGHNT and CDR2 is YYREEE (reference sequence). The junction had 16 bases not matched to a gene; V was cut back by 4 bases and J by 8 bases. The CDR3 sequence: CASSPATGDRQEGYTF. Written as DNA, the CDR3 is TGTGCCAGCAGCCCAGCTACGGGGGACAGGCAAGAAGGCTACACCTTC.

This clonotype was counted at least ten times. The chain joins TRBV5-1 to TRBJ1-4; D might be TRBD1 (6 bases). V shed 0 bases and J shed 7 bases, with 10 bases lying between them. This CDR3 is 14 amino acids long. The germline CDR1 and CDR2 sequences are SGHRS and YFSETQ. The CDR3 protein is CASSLGGAREKLFF. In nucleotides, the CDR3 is TGCGCCAGCAGCTTGGGGGGGGCCCGTGAAAAACTGTTTTTT.

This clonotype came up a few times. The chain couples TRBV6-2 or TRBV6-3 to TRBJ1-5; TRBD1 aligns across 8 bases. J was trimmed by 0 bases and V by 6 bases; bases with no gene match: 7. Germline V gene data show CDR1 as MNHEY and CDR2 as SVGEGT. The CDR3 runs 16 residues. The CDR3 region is CASRPGGSGSNQPQHF. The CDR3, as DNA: TGTGCCAGCAGGCCAGGGGGCTCAGGTAGCAATCAGCCCCAGCATTTT.

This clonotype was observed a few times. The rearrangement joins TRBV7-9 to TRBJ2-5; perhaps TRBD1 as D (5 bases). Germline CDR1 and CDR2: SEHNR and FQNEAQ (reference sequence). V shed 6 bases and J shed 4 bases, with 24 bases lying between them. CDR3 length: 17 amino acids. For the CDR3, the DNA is TGTGCCAGCAGAGCAAAGTTTGGGGCCCCTTTCGGAGAGACCCAGTACTTC. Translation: CASRAKFGAPFGETQYF.

The CDR3 DNA reads as TGTGCCAGCAGCCGGGACGACTTAGAGCAGTACTTC. It yields the protein CASSRDDLEQYF. V gene TRBV7-9 combines with J gene TRBJ2-7; the D gene could be TRBD1 or TRBD2 (5 bases each). This CDR3 is 12 amino acids long. Germline loops: CDR1 SEHNR, CDR2 FQNEAQ (reference sequence). V was cut by 5 bases and J by 7 bases, with 12 bases left in between.

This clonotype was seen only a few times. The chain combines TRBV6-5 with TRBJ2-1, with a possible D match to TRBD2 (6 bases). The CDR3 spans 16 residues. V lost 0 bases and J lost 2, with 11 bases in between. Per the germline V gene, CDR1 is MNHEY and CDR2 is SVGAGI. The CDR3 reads CASSYSASAPYNEQFF. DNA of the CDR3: TGTGCCAGCAGTTACTCCGCTAGCGCTCCCTACAATGAGCAGTTCTTC.

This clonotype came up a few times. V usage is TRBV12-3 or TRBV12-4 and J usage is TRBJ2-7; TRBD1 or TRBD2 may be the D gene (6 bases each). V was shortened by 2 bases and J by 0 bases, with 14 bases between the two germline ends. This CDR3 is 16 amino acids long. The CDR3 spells CASSLRGAGSSYEQYF. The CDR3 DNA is TGTGCCAGCAGTTTAAGGGGGGCGGGAAGCTCCTACGAGCAGTACTTC.

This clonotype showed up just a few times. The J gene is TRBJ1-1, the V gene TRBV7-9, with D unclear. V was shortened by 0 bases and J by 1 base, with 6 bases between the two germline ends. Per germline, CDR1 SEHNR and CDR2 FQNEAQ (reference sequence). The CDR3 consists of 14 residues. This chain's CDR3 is CASSLAGTNTEAFF. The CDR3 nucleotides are TGTGCCAGCAGCTTAGCAGGAACGAACACTGAAGCTTTCTTT.

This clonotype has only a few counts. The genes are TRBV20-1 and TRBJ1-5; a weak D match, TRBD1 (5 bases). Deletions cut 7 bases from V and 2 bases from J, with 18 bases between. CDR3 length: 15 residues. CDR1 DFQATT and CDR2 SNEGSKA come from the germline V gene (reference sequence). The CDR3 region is CSVRRPGLGNQPQHF. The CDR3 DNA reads TGCAGTGTCCGACGGCCGGGGCTCGGCAATCAGCCCCAGCATTTT.

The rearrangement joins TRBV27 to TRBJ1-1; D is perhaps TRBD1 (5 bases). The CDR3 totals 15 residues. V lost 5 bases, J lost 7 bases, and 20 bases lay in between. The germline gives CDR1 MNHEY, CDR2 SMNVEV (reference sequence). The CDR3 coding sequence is TGTGCCAGCAGTCCCCAACCTGACAGACTTTTTGAAGCTTTCTTT. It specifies CASSPQPDRLFEAFF.

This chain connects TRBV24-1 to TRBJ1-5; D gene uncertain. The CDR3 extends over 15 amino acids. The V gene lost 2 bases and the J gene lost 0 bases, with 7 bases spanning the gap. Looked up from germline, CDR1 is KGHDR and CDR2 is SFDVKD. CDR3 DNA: TGTGCCACCAGTGATTCAGCTTATAGCAATCAGCCCCAGCATTTT. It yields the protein CATSDSAYSNQPQHF.

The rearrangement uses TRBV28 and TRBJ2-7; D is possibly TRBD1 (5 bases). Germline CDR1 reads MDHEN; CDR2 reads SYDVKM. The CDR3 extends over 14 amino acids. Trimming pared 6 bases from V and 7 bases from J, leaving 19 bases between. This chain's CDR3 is CASSPTDILREQYF. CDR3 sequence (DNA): TGTGCCAGCAGCCCCACGGACATTCTTCGGGAGCAGTACTTC.

The CDR3 region is CASSSGQPSSYEQYF. Here the CDR3 DNA reads TGTGCCAGCAGTTCGGGACAGCCTAGCTCCTACGAGCAGTACTTC. This sequence joins TRBV6-6 and TRBJ2-7; 7 positions match TRBD1. V dropped 4 bases and J dropped 0; count of bases not matched to a gene: 6. The germline CDR1 and CDR2 sequences are MNHNY and SVGAGI (reference sequence). There are 15 residues in the CDR3.

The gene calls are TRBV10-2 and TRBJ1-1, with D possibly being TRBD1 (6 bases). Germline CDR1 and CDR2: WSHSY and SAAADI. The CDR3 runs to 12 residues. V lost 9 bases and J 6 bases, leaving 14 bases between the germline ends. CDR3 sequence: CASWSGEAEAFF. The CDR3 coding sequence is TGCGCCAGTTGGTCAGGGGAGGCTGAAGCTTTCTTT.

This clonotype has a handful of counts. In DNA, the CDR3 is TGTGCCAGCAGTTACTCATCGGGGGATACGCAGTATTTT. Its protein product is CASSYSSGDTQYF. The chain combines TRBV6-5 with TRBJ2-3, with D possibly TRBD2 on 5 matching bases. Germline assignment: CDR1 MNHEY and CDR2 SVGAGI. Trimming took off 0 bases at V and 6 bases at J, with 7 bases between the two ends. The CDR3 is 13 amino acids.

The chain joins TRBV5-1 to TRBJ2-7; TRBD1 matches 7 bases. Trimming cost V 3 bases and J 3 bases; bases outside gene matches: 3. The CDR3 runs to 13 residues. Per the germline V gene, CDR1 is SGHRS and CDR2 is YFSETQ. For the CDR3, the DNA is TGCGCCAGCAGCTCTCAGGGGGTCTACGAGCAGTACTTC. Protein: CASSSQGVYEQYF. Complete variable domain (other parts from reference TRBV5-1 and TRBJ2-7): KAGVTQTPRYLIKTRGQQVTLSCSPISGHRSVSWYQQTPGQGLQFLFEYFSETQRNKGNFPGRFSGRQFSNSRSEMNVSTLELGDSALYLCASSSQGVYEQYFGPGTRLTVT.

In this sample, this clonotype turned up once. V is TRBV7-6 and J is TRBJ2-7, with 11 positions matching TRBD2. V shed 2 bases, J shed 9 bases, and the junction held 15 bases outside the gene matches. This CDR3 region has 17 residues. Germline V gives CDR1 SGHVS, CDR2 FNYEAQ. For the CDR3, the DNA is TGTGCCAGCAGCTTAAGCCCCGCGGGACTAGCGGACTTGGTGCAGTACTTC. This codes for CASSLSPAGLADLVQYF.

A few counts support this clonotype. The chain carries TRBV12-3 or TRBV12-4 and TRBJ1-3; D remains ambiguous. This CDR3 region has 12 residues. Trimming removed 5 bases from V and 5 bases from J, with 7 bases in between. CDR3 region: CASSLRRNTIYF. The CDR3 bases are TGTGCCAGCAGTCTACGTCGAAACACCATATATTTT.